The sequence of this T cell receptor beta chain was determined in a study of blood T cell repertoires in COVID-19. Turning to the study itself: The cDNA or gDNA used as material had been derived from T cells, B-cell-depleted T cells, or PBMCs.

CDR1 is SNHLY, CDR2 FYNNEI, per germline. This CDR3 is built from 15 residues. V was clipped by 5 bases and J by 5 bases; unmatched bases: 4. This clone appeared a single time. Repertoires were generated with immunoSEQ multiplex PCR, while TCRdb's copy carries only in-frame clones and drops some. The table shows about 120,000 clones, with roughly 84% occurring only once. The sequenced sample consisted of peripheral blood. The sequence derives from a man in his 60s with acute or convalescent COVID-19. V gene TRBV2 combines with J gene TRBJ2-1, with 12 bases lining up with TRBD2. Here the CDR3 DNA reads TGTGCCAGCAGTACGACTAGCGGGAGCAACAATGAGCAGTTCTTC. It specifies CASSTTSGSNNEQFF.